This T cell receptor beta chain was sequenced for a study of T cell repertoires in cytomegalovirus infection. Overall study context: In the study, CMV epitopes included recently identified HLA-C-restricted and well-studied HLA-B-restricted ones. Study-level findings and limits: Cumulative frequency (of public TCR beta family members) identified carriers of CMV plus the relevant HLA. CMV-specific TCR beta clonotypes restricted by HLA-C were the ones dominating the ex vivo response.

Comment on this clonotype: Its antigen is undetermined.

Each CDR3 protein is one row after TCRdb ran MiXCR on the reads. The table includes about 920,000 distinct CDR3 sequences, roughly 30% detected once. Trimming removed 6 bases at V and 4 bases at J, with 19 bases between. The CDR3 loop spans 16 amino acids. The germline V gene has CDR1 MNHEY and CDR2 SVGEGT. This TCR was recovered from a human donor in good health (CMV status not recorded). Some clones in this sample may be carry-over from other donors' samples. Specimen: cultured CD8+ T cells from PBMCs, collected from culture after CMV antigen stimulation. The V call is TRBV6-2 or TRBV6-3, the J call TRBJ2-1; TRBD1 is a possible D gene (6 bases). CDR3 sequence: CASRSPPGATYNEQFF. The DNA for the CDR3 is TGTGCCAGCAGGTCGCCTCCAGGGGCAACATACAATGAGCAGTTCTTC.